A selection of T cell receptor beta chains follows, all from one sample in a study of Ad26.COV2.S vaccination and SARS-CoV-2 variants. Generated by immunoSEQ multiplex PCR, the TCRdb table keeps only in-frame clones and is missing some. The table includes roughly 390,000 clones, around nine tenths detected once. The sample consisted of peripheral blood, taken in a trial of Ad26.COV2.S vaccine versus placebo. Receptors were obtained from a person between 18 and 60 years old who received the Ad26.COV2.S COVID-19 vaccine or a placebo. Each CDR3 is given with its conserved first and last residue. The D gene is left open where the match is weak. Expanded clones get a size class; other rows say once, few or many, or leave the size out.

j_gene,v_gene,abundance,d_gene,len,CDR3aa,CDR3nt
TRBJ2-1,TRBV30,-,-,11,CAWSPLNEQFF,TGTGCCTGGAGTCCCCTCAATGAGCAGTTCTTC
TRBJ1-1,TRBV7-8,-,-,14,CASSPRPRVTEAFF,TGTGCCAGCAGCCCCCGGCCCAGGGTCACTGAAGCTTTCTTT
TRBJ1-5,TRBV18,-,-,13,CASSPAINQPQHF,TGTGCCAGCTCACCGGCCATTAATCAGCCCCAGCATTTT
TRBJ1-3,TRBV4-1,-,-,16,CASSQGQAHSGNTIYF,TGCGCCAGCAGCCAAGGTCAGGCACACTCTGGAAACACCATATATTTT
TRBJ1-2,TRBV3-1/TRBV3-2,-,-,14,CASSRRNLNYGYTF,TGTGCCAGCAGCCGCCGAAACTTAAACTATGGCTACACCTTC
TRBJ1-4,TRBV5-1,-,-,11,CASSSGGKLFF,TGCGCCAGCAGCTCGGGCGGCAAACTGTTTTTT
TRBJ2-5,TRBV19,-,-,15,CATATGTGDRETQYF,TGTGCCACCGCAACCGGGACTGGGGATCGGGAGACCCAGTACTTC
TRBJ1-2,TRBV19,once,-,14,CASSTRPAGRGYTF,TGTGCCAGTAGCACACGACCAGCAGGGCGAGGCTACACCTTC
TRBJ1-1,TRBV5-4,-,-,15,CASLLEGQSNTEAFF,TGTGCCAGCCTATTGGAAGGCCAAAGCAACACTGAAGCTTTCTTT
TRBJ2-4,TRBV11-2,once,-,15,CASSTNRDNKNIQYF,TGTGCCAGCAGCACTAACCGGGACAACAAAAACATTCAGTACTTC
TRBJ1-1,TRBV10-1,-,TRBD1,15,CASSGPGQGLTEAFF,TGCGCCAGCAGTGGACCGGGACAGGGATTAACTGAAGCTTTCTTT
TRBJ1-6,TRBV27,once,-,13,CASSLGGRSPLHF,TGTGCCAGCAGTTTAGGGGGACGTTCACCCCTCCACTTT
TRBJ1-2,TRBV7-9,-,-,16,CASSLAGSGVTYGYTF,TGTGCCAGCAGCTTAGCTGGGAGTGGAGTGACCTATGGCTACACCTTC
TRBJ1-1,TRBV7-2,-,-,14,CASSSFRGVTEAFF,TGTGCCAGCAGCTCATTCAGGGGAGTCACTGAAGCTTTCTTT
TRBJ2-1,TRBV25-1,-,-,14,CASSEYSRDDEQFF,TGTGCCAGCAGTGAATATTCCAGGGACGATGAGCAGTTCTTC
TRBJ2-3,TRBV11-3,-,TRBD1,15,CASSFLTGESDTQYF,TGTGCCAGCAGCTTCCTGACAGGGGAGTCAGATACGCAGTATTTT
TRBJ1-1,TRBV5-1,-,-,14,CASSLRGRFDEAFF,TGCGCCAGCAGCTTGCGAGGGCGCTTCGATGAAGCTTTCTTT
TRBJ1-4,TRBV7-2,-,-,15,CASSLGAGSNEKLFF,TGTGCCAGCAGCTTGGGCGCAGGAAGTAATGAAAAACTGTTTTTT
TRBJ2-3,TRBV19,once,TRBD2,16,CASTSIAGKSTDTQYF,TGTGCCAGTACCTCCATAGCGGGGAAAAGCACAGATACGCAGTATTTT
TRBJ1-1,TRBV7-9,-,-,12,CASTLDGPEAFF,TGTGCCAGCACCCTAGACGGTCCTGAAGCTTTCTTT
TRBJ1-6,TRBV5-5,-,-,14,CASSLTDFNSPLHF,TGTGCCAGCAGCCTTACCGACTTTAATTCACCCCTCCACTTT
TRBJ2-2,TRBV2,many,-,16,CASSEEGGSNTGELFF,TGTGCCAGCAGTGAAGAGGGGGGTTCAAACACCGGGGAGCTGTTTTTT
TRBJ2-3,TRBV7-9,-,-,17,CASSLGEGPRSTDTQYF,TGTGCCAGCAGCTTAGGTGAGGGACCCCGTAGCACAGATACGCAGTATTTT
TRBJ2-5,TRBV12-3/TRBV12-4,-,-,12,CASSLGRETQYF,TGTGCCAGCAGTTTGGGGCGGGAGACCCAGTACTTC
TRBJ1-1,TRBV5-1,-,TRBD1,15,CASSTRTGLNTEAFF,TGCGCCAGCAGCACGAGGACAGGCCTGAACACTGAAGCTTTCTTT
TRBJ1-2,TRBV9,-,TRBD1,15,CASSYGTGQGYGYTF,TGTGCCAGCAGCTATGGGACAGGGCAAGGCTATGGCTACACCTTC
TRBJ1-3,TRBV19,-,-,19,CASTSKALGVTGLGNTIYF,TGTGCCAGTACCTCGAAGGCCCTAGGTGTCACGGGATTGGGAAACACCATATATTTT
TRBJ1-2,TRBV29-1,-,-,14,CSVGGYRRRDGYTF,TGCAGCGTTGGGGGTTACAGGAGAAGGGACGGCTACACCTTC
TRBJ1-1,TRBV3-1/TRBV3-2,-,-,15,CASSQVGSLGTEAFF,TGTGCCAGCAGCCAAGTTGGCAGCTTAGGGACTGAAGCTTTCTTT
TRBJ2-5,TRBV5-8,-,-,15,CASSPLRPVQETQYF,TGTGCCAGCAGCCCACTACGACCGGTACAAGAGACCCAGTACTTC
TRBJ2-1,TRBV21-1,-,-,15,CASSMGQVHYNEQFF,TGTGCCAGCAGCATGGGACAGGTACACTACAATGAGCAGTTCTTC
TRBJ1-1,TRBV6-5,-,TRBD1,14,CASSWGQGSTEAFF,TGTGCCAGCAGCTGGGGACAGGGGAGCACTGAAGCTTTCTTT
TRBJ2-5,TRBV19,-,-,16,CASSMGNRAGQETQYF,TGTGCCAGTAGTATGGGGAACCGGGCGGGACAAGAGACCCAGTACTTC
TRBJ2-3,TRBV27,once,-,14,CASSSFLSSVTQYF,TGTGCCAGCAGTTCCTTCCTGTCATCAGTTACGCAGTATTTT
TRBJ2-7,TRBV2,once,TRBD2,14,CASSDGLAGYEQYF,TGTGCCAGCAGTGATGGACTAGCGGGGTACGAGCAGTACTTC
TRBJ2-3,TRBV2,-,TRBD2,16,CASSEAAGTDTDTQYF,TGTGCCAGCAGTGAAGCAGCGGGAACCGACACAGATACGCAGTATTTT
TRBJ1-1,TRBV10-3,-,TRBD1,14,CAIKWGQMNTEAFF,TGTGCCATCAAGTGGGGACAGATGAACACTGAAGCTTTCTTT
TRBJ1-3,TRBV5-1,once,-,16,CASSYSPGEFGNTIYF,TGCGCCAGCAGCTACTCCCCCGGGGAATTTGGAAACACCATATATTTT
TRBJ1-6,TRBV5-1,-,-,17,CASSLSGSTLMGSPLHF,TGCGCCAGCAGCTTGTCTGGGTCCACACTGATGGGTTCACCCCTCCACTTT
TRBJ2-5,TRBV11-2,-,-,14,CASSLIGAQETQYF,TGTGCCAGCAGCTTAATAGGGGCTCAAGAGACCCAGTACTTC
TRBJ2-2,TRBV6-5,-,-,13,CAGGTPHVGELFF,TGTGCCGGGGGGACCCCGCACGTGGGGGAGCTGTTTTTT
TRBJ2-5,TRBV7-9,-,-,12,CASSFLLETQYF,TGTGCCAGCAGCTTCTTGCTAGAGACCCAGTACTTC
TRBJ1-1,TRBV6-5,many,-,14,CASRDGGRNTEAFF,TGTGCCAGCAGAGACGGTGGGAGGAACACTGAAGCTTTCTTT
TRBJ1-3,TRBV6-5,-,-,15,CASTSSRIGSNTIYF,TGTGCCAGCACTTCCAGCCGAATAGGAAGTAACACCATATATTTT
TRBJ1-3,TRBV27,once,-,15,CASKAAALGGNTIYF,TGTGCCAGCAAAGCGGCAGCCCTCGGAGGAAACACCATATATTTT
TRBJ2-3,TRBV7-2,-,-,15,CASSLVSGVADTQYF,TGTGCCAGCAGCTTAGTTTCAGGGGTGGCAGATACGCAGTATTTT
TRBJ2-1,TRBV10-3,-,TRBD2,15,CAISPPGGGTNEQFF,TGTGCCATCAGTCCACCGGGCGGGGGAACCAATGAGCAGTTCTTC
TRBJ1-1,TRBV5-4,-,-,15,CASSLLGRMNTEAFF,TGTGCCAGCAGCTTATTGGGCAGAATGAACACTGAAGCTTTCTTT